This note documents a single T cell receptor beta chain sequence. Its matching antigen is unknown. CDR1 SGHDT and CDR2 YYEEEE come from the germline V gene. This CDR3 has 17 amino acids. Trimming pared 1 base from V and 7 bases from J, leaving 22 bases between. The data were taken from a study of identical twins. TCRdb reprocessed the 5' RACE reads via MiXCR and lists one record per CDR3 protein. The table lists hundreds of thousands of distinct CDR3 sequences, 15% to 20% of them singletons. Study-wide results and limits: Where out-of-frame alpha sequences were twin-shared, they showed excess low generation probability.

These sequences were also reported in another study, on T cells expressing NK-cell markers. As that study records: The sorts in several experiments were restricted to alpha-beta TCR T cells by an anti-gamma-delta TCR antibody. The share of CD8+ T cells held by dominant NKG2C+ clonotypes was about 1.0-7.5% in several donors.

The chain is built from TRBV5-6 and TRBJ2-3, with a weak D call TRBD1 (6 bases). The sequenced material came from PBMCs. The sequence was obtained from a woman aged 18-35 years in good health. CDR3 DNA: TGTGCCAGCAGCTTGAGCCTCGGGACACGAGATTTAAATACGCAGTATTTT. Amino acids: CASSLSLGTRDLNTQYF.